The present T cell receptor beta chain was sequenced within a study of response to subunit inactivated influenza vaccine. TCRdb used MiXCR to reprocess the RT-PCR reads, holding one entry per CDR3 protein. The sample lists 650,000 to 700,000 distinct CDR3 sequences; about 15% were seen once. Trimming cost V 4 bases and J 7 bases; bases outside gene matches: 18. Germline V gives CDR1 SGHRS, CDR2 YFSETQ. The CDR3 spans 18 residues. Study-wide findings and caveats: Authors suggested that a seasonal influenza vaccination recruits few new T cells each time.

In regard to this clonotype: What it binds is unknown.

The chain carries TRBV5-1 and TRBJ2-1, with 9 bases aligning to TRBD2. This sequence originates from a man aged 50 or older who received an inactivated influenza vaccine. The material was PBMCs from blood, obtained approximately 12 days after vaccination. The CDR3 DNA reads as TGCGCCAGCAGCCCAGGGAATTATCTTTTAGCGGGGGTTAATGAGCAGTTCTTC. Its protein product is CASSPGNYLLAGVNEQFF.